Below are 24 T cell receptor beta chains sequenced from a single sample in a study of cytomegalovirus exposure and HLA in healthy donors. With 60 Vbeta and 13 Jbeta primers, the PCR was carried out. TCRdb keeps only in-frame clones here, not all; method: immunoSEQ multiplex PCR. The specimen's table records approximately 210,000 clones. The sequenced material came from PBMCs. Receptors were obtained from a woman in her twenties or thirties in good health and CMV-seropositive.

The rearrangement links TRBV5-1 to TRBJ1-2; tentatively, D is TRBD1 (5 bases). Trimming removed 4 bases at V and 4 bases at J, with 20 bases between. The CDR3 consists of 16 residues. CDR1 is SGHRS, CDR2 YFSETQ, per germline. This CDR3 reads CASSSGARQLPYGYTF. In DNA, the CDR3 is TGCGCCAGCAGCAGCGGGGCCCGACAGCTACCCTATGGCTACACCTTC.

This chain joins TRBV6-5 and TRBJ2-2, with D maybe TRBD2 (5 bases). Trimming stripped 4 bases from V and 7 bases from J, with 16 bases between. The CDR3 contains 15 residues. Looked up from germline, CDR1 is MNHEY and CDR2 is SVGAGI. The CDR3 protein is CASSSTAGVGGELFF. For the CDR3, the DNA is TGTGCCAGCAGTTCCACGGCCGGGGTGGGCGGGGAGCTGTTTTTT.

The chain carries TRBV5-1 and TRBJ2-3; TRBD2 agrees at 7 bases. J was trimmed by 2 bases and V by 0 bases; bases with no gene match: 12. The CDR3 length is 18 residues. Germline lookup yields CDR1 SGHRS and CDR2 YFSETQ. The DNA for the CDR3 is TGCGCCAGCAGCTTGGCTTCCCTAGGCGGGAGTTACACAGATACGCAGTATTTT. This translates into CASSLASLGGSYTDTQYF. The entire variable domain, with the rest obtained from reference TRBV5-1 and TRBJ2-3, is as follows: KAGVTQTPRYLIKTRGQQVTLSCSPISGHRSVSWYQQTPGQGLQFLFEYFSETQRNKGNFPGRFSGRQFSNSRSEMNVSTLELGDSALYLCASSLASLGGSYTDTQYFGPGTRLTVL.

V and J are TRBV19 and TRBJ1-4; TRBD1 matches at 10 bases. Trimming removed 3 bases from V and 0 bases from J; junction bases left unmatched: 10. This CDR3 comprises 19 residues. In germline, CDR1 is LNHDA, CDR2 SQIVND (reference sequence). CDR3 sequence (DNA): TGTGCCAGTAGTATGGAATGGGACAGGGGACTTGCAACTAATGAAAAACTGTTTTTT. Protein product: CASSMEWDRGLATNEKLFF.

The CDR3 bases are TGTGCCAGCAGCATTCGACAGATCCGGAACACCGGGGAGCTGTTTTTT. Translated, it gives CASSIRQIRNTGELFF. The gene calls are TRBV7-9 and TRBJ2-2; D is perhaps TRBD1 (5 bases). This CDR3 is 16 amino acids long. V lost 5 bases to trimming and J lost 1 base, with 14 bases between them. Germline V gives CDR1 SEHNR, CDR2 FQNEAQ (reference sequence).

V gene TRBV18 combines with J gene TRBJ1-2; TRBD1 matches at 11 bases. The CDR3 spans 16 residues. Germline values: CDR1 KGHSH, CDR2 LQKENI. With V trimmed by 3 bases and J by 7 bases, 10 bases remained unmatched. The CDR3 nucleotides are TGTGCCAGCTCACCTACAGGACAGGGGGCTGTCAGTGGCTACACCTTC. Its translation is CASSPTGQGAVSGYTF.

V and J are TRBV29-1 and TRBJ2-3; 7 nucleotides agree with TRBD2. Germline-derived CDR1 and CDR2 are SQVTM and ANQGSEA. The CDR3 runs 13 residues. Trimming at V came to 1 base and at J to 8 bases, leaving 6 bases not matched to a gene. The CDR3 spells CSVEVTGGFTQYF. Here the CDR3 DNA reads TGCAGCGTTGAAGTCACGGGGGGTTTTACGCAGTATTTT.

The chain has TRBV27 and TRBJ1-2; a weak D match, TRBD1 (5 bases). Trimming pared 3 bases from V and 8 bases from J, leaving 16 bases between. Germline CDR1 is MNHEY and CDR2 is SMNVEV (reference sequence). CDR3 size: 14 residues. The CDR3 DNA follows: TGTGCCAGCAGTTTCCGGGACGGGGGAAGCGGCTACACCTTC. It is translated as CASSFRDGGSGYTF.

CDR3 amino acids: CASSASAGTYEQYF. DNA for the CDR3: TGCGCCAGCAGTGCTAGCGCCGGGACCTACGAGCAGTACTTC. This chain connects TRBV10-2 to TRBJ2-7, with a possible D match to TRBD2 (6 bases). Germline CDR1 WSHSY, CDR2 SAAADI. This CDR3 contains 14 residues. The V and J ends lost 4 bases and 2 bases respectively, with 12 bases between them.

The chain joins TRBV6-6 to TRBJ2-3; TRBD1 matches 7 bases. The CDR3 covers 16 residues. Trimming cost V 2 bases and J 2 bases; bases outside gene matches: 7. Germline V lookup: CDR1 MNHNY, CDR2 SVGAGI (reference sequence). Written as DNA, the CDR3 is TGTGCCAGCAGTTACGTCGCCGGGACAGCCACAGATACGCAGTATTTT. Encoded protein: CASSYVAGTATDTQYF.

This chain connects TRBV27 to TRBJ2-7; D gene unclear. V shed 3 bases and J shed 4 bases, with 4 bases lying between them. Germline CDR1 and CDR2: MNHEY and SMNVEV (reference sequence). The length of the CDR3 is 11 residues. The CDR3 region has the DNA TGTGCCAGCAGTTTCCCGTACGAGCAGTACTTC. Translation gives CASSFPYEQYF.

The gene calls are TRBV4-1 and TRBJ1-5; 7 bases are shared with TRBD1. Germline V lookup: CDR1 MGHRA, CDR2 YSYEKL. Unmatched junction bases numbered 9, after V lost 7 bases and J lost 3 bases. This CDR3 contains 15 residues. The CDR3 DNA reads TGCGCCAGCACTCAGGGGGGACTCCTCAATCAGCCCCAGCATTTT. Translating it yields CASTQGGLLNQPQHF.

As to this clone: Other DNA sequences in the same sample also yield this CDR3. The chain is built from TRBV5-4 and TRBJ2-1; 9 bases are a match to TRBD2. CDR3 length equals 15 residues. Germline V lookup: CDR1 SGHNT, CDR2 YYREEE (reference sequence). Unmatched junction bases numbered 2, after V lost 0 bases and J lost 4 bases. This CDR3 reads CASSLALAGYNEQFF. The DNA of the CDR3 is TGTGCCAGCAGCTTGGCTCTAGCGGGGTACAATGAGCAGTTCTTC.

The CDR3 here is CASRTQGPLGYEQYF. The CDR3 DNA sequence: TGTGCCAGCAGGACACAGGGGCCGCTGGGCTACGAGCAGTACTTC. The chain recombines TRBV28 with TRBJ2-7, with 7 bases fitting TRBD1. V lost 6 bases, J lost 3 bases, and 11 bases stayed unmatched. There are 15 residues in the CDR3. Germline CDR1 is MDHEN and CDR2 is SYDVKM.

The rearrangement links TRBV14 to TRBJ2-1; 11 nucleotides align to TRBD1. The CDR3 is 16 amino acids. Losses at the gene ends were 0 bases for V and 5 bases for J; bases not matched to a gene: 3. Germline CDR1 and CDR2: SGHDN and FVKESK. As DNA, the CDR3 is TGTGCCAGCAGCCAAGATCCGGGACAGGGGGACAATGAGCAGTTCTTC. It codes for CASSQDPGQGDNEQFF.

The chain links TRBV5-1 to TRBJ2-4; D possibly corresponds to TRBD1 (6 bases). Trimming pared 2 bases from V and 4 bases from J, leaving 10 bases between. The CDR3 is made up of 14 amino acids. Germline V gives CDR1 SGHRS, CDR2 YFSETQ. The CDR3 nucleotides are TGCGCCAGCAGCTTCTCCAGGGGAAAAAACATTCAGTACTTC. Protein sequence: CASSFSRGKNIQYF.

The V and J genes are TRBV10-2 and TRBJ1-4; a possible D gene is TRBD1 (6 bases). Trimming removed 7 bases at V and 7 bases at J, with 16 bases between. CDR3 length: 14 amino acids. Germline V gives CDR1 WSHSY, CDR2 SAAADI. The CDR3 spells CASNNRVSAEKLFF. The CDR3 bases are TGCGCCAGCAACAACAGGGTATCGGCTGAAAAACTGTTTTTT.

The J gene is TRBJ1-1, the V gene TRBV6-5; D perhaps matches TRBD1 (6 bases). Per the germline V gene, CDR1 is MNHEY and CDR2 is SVGAGI. The CDR3 extends over 15 amino acids. V was trimmed by 6 bases and J by 4 bases, leaving 18 bases between them. CDR3 sequence reads: CASRGGGGWITEAFF. CDR3 in DNA: TGTGCCAGCAGGGGAGGGGGAGGGTGGATCACTGAAGCTTTCTTT.

V gene TRBV18 combines with J gene TRBJ2-3; 9 positions match TRBD2. The CDR3 consists of 16 residues. The germline V gene has CDR1 KGHSH and CDR2 LQKENI. Trimming removed 6 bases from V and 1 base from J; junction bases left unmatched: 8. The DNA of the CDR3 is TGTGCCAGCTCTCCCCAGGGCGGGGGGGGCACAGATACGCAGTATTTT. Amino acid sequence: CASSPQGGGGTDTQYF.

The V and J genes are TRBV12-5 and TRBJ2-7; D is possibly TRBD1 (5 bases). V lost 1 base, J lost 0 bases, and 10 bases lay in between. The germline V gene encodes CDR1 LGHNT and CDR2 FRNRAP. The CDR3 contains 15 residues. The CDR3 nucleotides are TGTGCTAGTGGTTTGGGCCAGGGATTCTCCTACGAGCAGTACTTC. It translates to CASGLGQGFSYEQYF.

The rearrangement uses TRBV5-1 and TRBJ1-1; D gene uncertain. V was trimmed by 4 bases and J by 1 base, leaving 8 bases between them. The CDR3 contains 13 residues. In germline, CDR1 is SGHRS, CDR2 YFSETQ. The CDR3 loop reads CASSVQENTEAFF. The CDR3 DNA follows: TGCGCCAGCAGCGTCCAGGAGAACACTGAAGCTTTCTTT.

This chain uses TRBV28 with TRBJ1-4; TRBD1 might be the D (6 bases). The V end was cut by 1 base, the J end by 0 bases, with 9 bases between. Germline V CDR1 and CDR2: MDHEN, SYDVKM. The CDR3 consists of 16 residues. DNA of the CDR3: TGTGCCAGCAGTTTATCTTCAGGGGCAACTAATGAAAAACTGTTTTTT. Its protein product is CASSLSSGATNEKLFF.

The V call is TRBV18, the J call TRBJ1-1, with 11 bases fitting TRBD1. Trimming took 3 bases from V and 3 from J; bases not matched to a gene: 6. Germline values: CDR1 KGHSH, CDR2 LQKENI. There are 16 residues in the CDR3. The CDR3 is CASSPRTGGLDTEAFF. CDR3 DNA sequence: TGTGCCAGCTCACCCCGGACAGGGGGCTTGGACACTGAAGCTTTCTTT.

V is TRBV12-5 and J is TRBJ1-4, with D maybe TRBD1 (6 bases). V gave up 5 bases and J gave up 10 bases, with 11 bases separating them. This CDR3 contains 12 residues. CDR1 and CDR2 from the germline V gene are LGHNT and FRNRAP. CDR3 nucleotides: TGTGCTAGTGGTAGCGGCAGGGGAAAACTGTTTTTT. Residues: CASGSGRGKLFF.